One and the same sample provided the 16 T cell receptor beta chains below, sequenced in a study of shared clonotypes between healthy human individuals (dated by TCRdb to 2020 to 2022). The protocol used for the library was the immunoSEQ multiplex PCR assay. Not all clones reach the TCRdb copy of this immuneACCESS table, which keeps in-frame sequences only. Checked studies attribute under half of the gap to unresolved V genes and leave the rest unexplained. The sample contains 2.3 million or so clones, about 92% of them found a single time. The leading ten clones occupy roughly 0.36% of the sample. The specimen sequenced was naive CD4+ T cells from PBMCs. What the cell subset or site label conveys for this sample: CD45RA+ positively selected. All receptors come from a man aged 18 to 35 in good health. Some clones in this sample may be carry-over from other donors' samples.

The rearrangement uses TRBV5-6 and TRBJ2-4; no reliable D call. V lost 0 bases, J lost 4 bases, and 8 bases lay in between. CDR1 is SGHDT and CDR2 is YYEEEE in the germline V gene. CDR3 length equals 14 residues. DNA for the CDR3: TGTGCCAGCAGCTTGGGAGGAGCTAAAAACATTCAGTACTTC. This sequence encodes CASSLGGAKNIQYF. Full variable domain (rest looked up from reference TRBV5-6 and TRBJ2-4): DAGVTQSPTHLIKTRGQQVTLRCSPKSGHDTVSWYQQALGQGPQFIFQYYEEEERQRGNFPDRFSGHQFPNYSSELNVNALLLGDSALYLCASSLGGAKNIQYFGAGTRLSVL.

In the case of this clone: An end of the junction differs from the germline gene, which may be a read error. The rearrangement links TRBV7-9 to TRBJ2-7; 7 bases are shared with TRBD1. The germline CDR1 and CDR2 sequences are SEHNR and FQNEAQ (reference sequence). This CDR3 contains 11 residues. For the CDR3, the DNA is TGTGCCAGCAGCTTACGGGACAGTCCGCGATTC. It translates to CASSLRDSPRF.

The V and J genes are TRBV18 and TRBJ2-5, with D perhaps matching TRBD2 (6 bases). V lost 3 bases, J lost 2 bases, and 16 bases lay in between. CDR1 KGHSH and CDR2 LQKENI come from the germline V gene. The length of the CDR3 is 16 residues. CDR3 bases: TGTGCCAGCTCACCCATTCCTGGGAGGAGGCAAGAGACCCAGTACTTC. Protein sequence: CASSPIPGRRQETQYF.

This rearrangement joins TRBV7-2 to TRBJ1-3; D is unclear. CDR1 is SGHTA, CDR2 FQGNSA, per germline. The CDR3 runs 15 residues. Between the trimmed V and J ends, which lost 5 bases and 2 bases, there was a span of 13 bases. CDR3 amino acids: CASSDTRDTGNTIYF. CDR3 DNA sequence: TGTGCCAGCAGCGATACTAGGGATACTGGAAACACCATATATTTT.

This rearrangement joins TRBV19 to TRBJ2-2; D unresolved. This CDR3 region has 14 residues. V lost 6 bases to trimming and J lost 6 bases, with 14 bases between them. Germline V lookup: CDR1 LNHDA, CDR2 SQIVND (reference sequence). The CDR3 DNA follows: TGTGCCAGTAGCGAGCAGCCTTTGGCCGGGGAGCTGTTTTTT. The encoded protein is CASSEQPLAGELFF.

The rearrangement joins TRBV15 to TRBJ1-2; D possibly corresponds to TRBD1 (5 bases). V lost 6 bases, J lost 4 bases, and 21 bases lay in between. This CDR3 is built from 16 residues. Germline V lookup: CDR1 LNHNV, CDR2 YYDKDF (reference sequence). The CDR3 sequence is CATRLPGSQGRYGYTF. Written as DNA, the CDR3 is TGTGCCACCAGACTTCCTGGGTCGCAGGGTCGCTATGGCTACACCTTC.

V gene TRBV5-4 combines with J gene TRBJ2-7; maybe TRBD1 (6 bases). Looked up from germline, CDR1 is SGHNT and CDR2 is YYREEE (reference sequence). There are 14 residues in the CDR3. V was trimmed by 4 bases and J by 9 bases, leaving 20 bases between them. The CDR3 loop is CASSQQGVTGSQYF. The CDR3, as DNA: TGTGCCAGCAGCCAACAGGGTGTTACGGGGTCGCAGTACTTC.

The chain links TRBV2 to TRBJ2-7; TRBD1 aligns across 9 bases. Germline CDR1 SNHLY, CDR2 FYNNEI. The CDR3 extends over 15 amino acids. J was trimmed by 3 bases and V by 7 bases; bases with no gene match: 10. Written as DNA, the CDR3 is TGTGCCAGCACAAGACAGGGGGGCATGTACTACGAGCAGTACTTC. Protein product: CASTRQGGMYYEQYF.

Worth noting for this clone: Additional DNA sequences in this sample encode the identical CDR3. V gene TRBV7-3 combines with J gene TRBJ2-3; a possible D gene is TRBD1 (5 bases). The germline gives CDR1 SGHTA, CDR2 FQGTGA. Trimming removed 3 bases at V and 6 bases at J, with 7 bases between. The CDR3 covers 12 residues. CDR3 nucleotides: TGTGCCAGCAGCTTCAGGGCGGATACGCAGTATTTT. It yields the protein CASSFRADTQYF.

For the CDR3, the DNA is TGTGCCAGCAGCTTAACCCTGGGCGGGGCGGGTGAAGCTTTCTTT. Protein: CASSLTLGGAGEAFF. The chain couples TRBV7-8 to TRBJ1-1; tentatively, D is TRBD1 (5 bases). V shed 2 bases and J shed 7 bases, with 17 bases lying between them. The CDR3 runs 15 residues. Germline-derived CDR1 and CDR2 are SGHVS and FQNEAQ.

Regarding this clone: Other nucleotide sequences in the sample specify the same CDR3. The chain carries TRBV27 and TRBJ2-5; D gene uncertain. This CDR3 contains 11 residues. Germline CDR1 MNHEY, CDR2 SMNVEV (reference sequence). V lost 6 bases, J lost 5 bases, and 7 bases lay in between. The DNA of the CDR3 is TGTGCCAGCAGGCGTGGGGAGACCCAGTACTTC. Its translation is CASRRGETQYF.

V gene TRBV10-1 combines with J gene TRBJ2-3; TRBD1 matches at 9 bases. Unmatched junction bases numbered 6, after V lost 8 bases and J lost 6 bases. CDR1 and CDR2 (germline): WNHNN, SYGVQD (reference sequence). This CDR3 has 13 residues. Here the CDR3 reads CASGRQGGDTQYF. CDR3 in DNA: TGCGCCAGCGGGAGACAGGGGGGGGATACGCAGTATTTT.

V usage is TRBV7-9 and J usage is TRBJ1-2; D might be TRBD1 (6 bases). Germline loops: CDR1 SEHNR, CDR2 FQNEAQ (reference sequence). With 5 bases removed from V and 4 bases from J, the gap between germline ends came to 20 bases. The CDR3 totals 16 residues. CDR3 in amino acids: CASSGRTELAPYGYTF. CDR3 nucleotides: TGTGCCAGCAGCGGCAGGACAGAACTGGCCCCCTATGGCTACACCTTC.

The chain recombines TRBV6-1 with TRBJ2-3; TRBD1 is a possible D gene (6 bases). This CDR3 has 12 amino acids. Germline CDR1 and CDR2: MNHNS and SASEGT. V was pared by 10 bases and J by 4 bases, with 12 bases between. The CDR3 nucleotides read TGTGCCATCGGACAGTCGGCAGATACGCAGTATTTT. It yields the protein CAIGQSADTQYF.

CDR3 bases: TGTGCCAGCAGTTTACTGGAGAACACCGGGGAGCTGTTTTTT. Residues: CASSLLENTGELFF. The J gene is TRBJ2-2, the V gene TRBV6-5; D ambiguous. The germline V and J ends were trimmed by 4 bases and 1 base, with 7 bases remaining between them. CDR3 size: 14 residues. Germline CDR1 reads MNHEY; CDR2 reads SVGAGI.

This clone was detected only once. The chain employs TRBV4-2 and TRBJ2-7; D might be TRBD2 (7 bases). Germline V gene sequence: CDR1 LGHNA, CDR2 YNFKEQ. The CDR3 has 16 residues. V lost 2 bases and J lost 4, with 18 bases in between. In DNA, the CDR3 is TGTGCCAGCAGCCAACTCCAGGGTGGGGGGGCTTACGAGCAGTACTTC. This gives the protein CASSQLQGGGAYEQYF.